The clone carrying this T cell receptor beta chain was recorded at least ten times. Its antigen is unidentified. This specimen comes from a study of T cell repertoires in cytomegalovirus infection. At the level of the study: Public TCR beta signatures were indicative of both CMV infection and a matching HLA type.

CDR3 length: 15 residues. Germline CDR1 SGHTA, CDR2 FQGNSA. V was pared by 0 bases and J by 4 bases, with 1 base of the junction left unmatched. Study-wide points: HLA-C-restricted TCR beta clonotypes specific for CMV led the ex vivo response. Identification of carriers of CMV plus the relevant HLA was performed using cumulative public TCR beta family frequency.

TCRdb itself ran the reads through MiXCR, one entry per CDR3 protein. This sample has under 200,000 distinct CDR3 sequences, with roughly 9.8% found just once. The chain carries TRBV7-2 and TRBJ2-1; 9 bases line up with TRBD2. Material: PBMCs. This receptor was taken from a human donor in good health (CMV status not recorded). Some clones in this sample may be carry-over from other donors' samples. CDR3 bases: TGTGCCAGCAGCTTAGCTAGCGGGGGTTACAATGAGCAGTTCTTC. It yields the protein CASSLASGGYNEQFF. The full variable domain, in which reference TRBV7-2 and TRBJ2-1 provide the parts outside the CDR3, is GAGVSQSPSNKVTEKGKDVELRCDPISGHTALYWYRQSLGQGLEFLIYFQGNSAPDKSGLPSDRFSAERTGGSVSTLTIQRTQQEDSAVYLCASSLASGGYNEQFFGPGTRLTVL.